These 4 T cell receptor beta chains share one sample of origin, sequenced in a study of blood T cell repertoires in COVID-19. Method: immunoSEQ multiplex PCR; TCRdb's copy keeps in-frame clones and lacks some. Of about 210,000 clones listed, about nine tenths are singletons. The sequenced sample was peripheral blood. These receptors all come from a woman aged 40-49 years with acute or convalescent COVID-19.

The chain uses TRBV7-3 and TRBJ1-1; 8 bases line up with TRBD1. The CDR3 length is 15 residues. Germline V gives CDR1 SGHTA, CDR2 FQGTGA. J gave up 3 bases and V 2 bases, and 5 bases lay outside the gene matches. The CDR3 DNA is TGTGCCAGCAGCTTAGGGGCAGGGGGCCACACTGAAGCTTTCTTT. Its protein product is CASSLGAGGHTEAFF.

The chain links TRBV18 to TRBJ1-2, with TRBD1 matching 11 bases. Germline lookup yields CDR1 KGHSH and CDR2 LQKENI. V lost 5 bases and J lost 8; bases outside the gene matches: 7. This CDR3 spans 14 amino acids. The CDR3 DNA sequence: TGTGCCAGCTCATGGACGGGACAGGGGGAAGGCTACACCTTC. This encodes CASSWTGQGEGYTF.

The gene calls are TRBV12-3 or TRBV12-4 and TRBJ1-2, with TRBD1 matching over 10 bases. This CDR3 spans 12 amino acids. Trimming cost V 5 bases and J 12 bases; bases outside gene matches: 6. The CDR3 loop is CASSLGQGFDTF. As DNA, the CDR3 is TGTGCCAGCAGTCTGGGACAGGGGTTTGACACCTTC.

V usage is TRBV14 and J usage is TRBJ1-4, with a weak D call TRBD1 (6 bases). From germline, CDR1 is SGHDN and CDR2 FVKESK. Trimming removed 5 bases from V and 2 bases from J, with 12 bases in between. This CDR3 comprises 15 residues. CDR3 bases: TGTGCCAGCAGCTCCATCAGGGGCACTAATGAAAAACTGTTTTTT. As protein: CASSSIRGTNEKLFF.